The TCR beta chain under discussion was sequenced for a study of T cell responses to AZD1222 COVID-19 vaccine. Study-wide results and caveats: Donors, mostly white British, included more females; clonal diversity was possibly underestimated. Targeting of unmutated variant regions was reportedly seen in nearly half of spike-specific TCRs. It was only after the peak T cell response that any repertoires were sampled.

This CDR3 comprises 15 residues. Per the germline V gene, CDR1 is SNHLY and CDR2 is FYNNEI. The V and J ends lost 4 bases and 1 base respectively, with 11 bases between them. This clone was detected once. Its antigen is undetermined. TCRdb's copy holds only in-frame clones and misses some; the assay was immunoSEQ multiplex PCR. The sample lists about 110,000 clones; 87% were seen once. This clonotype was sampled from an adult who received the AZD1222 COVID-19 vaccine. The genes are TRBV2 and TRBJ1-5; D is perhaps TRBD1 (5 bases). This specimen was peripheral blood, taken 28 days after the second AZD1222 dose. The CDR3 DNA is TGTGCCAGCAGTGGGGGCCGACAAAGCAATCAGCCCCAGCATTTT. Translated, it gives CASSGGRQSNQPQHF.